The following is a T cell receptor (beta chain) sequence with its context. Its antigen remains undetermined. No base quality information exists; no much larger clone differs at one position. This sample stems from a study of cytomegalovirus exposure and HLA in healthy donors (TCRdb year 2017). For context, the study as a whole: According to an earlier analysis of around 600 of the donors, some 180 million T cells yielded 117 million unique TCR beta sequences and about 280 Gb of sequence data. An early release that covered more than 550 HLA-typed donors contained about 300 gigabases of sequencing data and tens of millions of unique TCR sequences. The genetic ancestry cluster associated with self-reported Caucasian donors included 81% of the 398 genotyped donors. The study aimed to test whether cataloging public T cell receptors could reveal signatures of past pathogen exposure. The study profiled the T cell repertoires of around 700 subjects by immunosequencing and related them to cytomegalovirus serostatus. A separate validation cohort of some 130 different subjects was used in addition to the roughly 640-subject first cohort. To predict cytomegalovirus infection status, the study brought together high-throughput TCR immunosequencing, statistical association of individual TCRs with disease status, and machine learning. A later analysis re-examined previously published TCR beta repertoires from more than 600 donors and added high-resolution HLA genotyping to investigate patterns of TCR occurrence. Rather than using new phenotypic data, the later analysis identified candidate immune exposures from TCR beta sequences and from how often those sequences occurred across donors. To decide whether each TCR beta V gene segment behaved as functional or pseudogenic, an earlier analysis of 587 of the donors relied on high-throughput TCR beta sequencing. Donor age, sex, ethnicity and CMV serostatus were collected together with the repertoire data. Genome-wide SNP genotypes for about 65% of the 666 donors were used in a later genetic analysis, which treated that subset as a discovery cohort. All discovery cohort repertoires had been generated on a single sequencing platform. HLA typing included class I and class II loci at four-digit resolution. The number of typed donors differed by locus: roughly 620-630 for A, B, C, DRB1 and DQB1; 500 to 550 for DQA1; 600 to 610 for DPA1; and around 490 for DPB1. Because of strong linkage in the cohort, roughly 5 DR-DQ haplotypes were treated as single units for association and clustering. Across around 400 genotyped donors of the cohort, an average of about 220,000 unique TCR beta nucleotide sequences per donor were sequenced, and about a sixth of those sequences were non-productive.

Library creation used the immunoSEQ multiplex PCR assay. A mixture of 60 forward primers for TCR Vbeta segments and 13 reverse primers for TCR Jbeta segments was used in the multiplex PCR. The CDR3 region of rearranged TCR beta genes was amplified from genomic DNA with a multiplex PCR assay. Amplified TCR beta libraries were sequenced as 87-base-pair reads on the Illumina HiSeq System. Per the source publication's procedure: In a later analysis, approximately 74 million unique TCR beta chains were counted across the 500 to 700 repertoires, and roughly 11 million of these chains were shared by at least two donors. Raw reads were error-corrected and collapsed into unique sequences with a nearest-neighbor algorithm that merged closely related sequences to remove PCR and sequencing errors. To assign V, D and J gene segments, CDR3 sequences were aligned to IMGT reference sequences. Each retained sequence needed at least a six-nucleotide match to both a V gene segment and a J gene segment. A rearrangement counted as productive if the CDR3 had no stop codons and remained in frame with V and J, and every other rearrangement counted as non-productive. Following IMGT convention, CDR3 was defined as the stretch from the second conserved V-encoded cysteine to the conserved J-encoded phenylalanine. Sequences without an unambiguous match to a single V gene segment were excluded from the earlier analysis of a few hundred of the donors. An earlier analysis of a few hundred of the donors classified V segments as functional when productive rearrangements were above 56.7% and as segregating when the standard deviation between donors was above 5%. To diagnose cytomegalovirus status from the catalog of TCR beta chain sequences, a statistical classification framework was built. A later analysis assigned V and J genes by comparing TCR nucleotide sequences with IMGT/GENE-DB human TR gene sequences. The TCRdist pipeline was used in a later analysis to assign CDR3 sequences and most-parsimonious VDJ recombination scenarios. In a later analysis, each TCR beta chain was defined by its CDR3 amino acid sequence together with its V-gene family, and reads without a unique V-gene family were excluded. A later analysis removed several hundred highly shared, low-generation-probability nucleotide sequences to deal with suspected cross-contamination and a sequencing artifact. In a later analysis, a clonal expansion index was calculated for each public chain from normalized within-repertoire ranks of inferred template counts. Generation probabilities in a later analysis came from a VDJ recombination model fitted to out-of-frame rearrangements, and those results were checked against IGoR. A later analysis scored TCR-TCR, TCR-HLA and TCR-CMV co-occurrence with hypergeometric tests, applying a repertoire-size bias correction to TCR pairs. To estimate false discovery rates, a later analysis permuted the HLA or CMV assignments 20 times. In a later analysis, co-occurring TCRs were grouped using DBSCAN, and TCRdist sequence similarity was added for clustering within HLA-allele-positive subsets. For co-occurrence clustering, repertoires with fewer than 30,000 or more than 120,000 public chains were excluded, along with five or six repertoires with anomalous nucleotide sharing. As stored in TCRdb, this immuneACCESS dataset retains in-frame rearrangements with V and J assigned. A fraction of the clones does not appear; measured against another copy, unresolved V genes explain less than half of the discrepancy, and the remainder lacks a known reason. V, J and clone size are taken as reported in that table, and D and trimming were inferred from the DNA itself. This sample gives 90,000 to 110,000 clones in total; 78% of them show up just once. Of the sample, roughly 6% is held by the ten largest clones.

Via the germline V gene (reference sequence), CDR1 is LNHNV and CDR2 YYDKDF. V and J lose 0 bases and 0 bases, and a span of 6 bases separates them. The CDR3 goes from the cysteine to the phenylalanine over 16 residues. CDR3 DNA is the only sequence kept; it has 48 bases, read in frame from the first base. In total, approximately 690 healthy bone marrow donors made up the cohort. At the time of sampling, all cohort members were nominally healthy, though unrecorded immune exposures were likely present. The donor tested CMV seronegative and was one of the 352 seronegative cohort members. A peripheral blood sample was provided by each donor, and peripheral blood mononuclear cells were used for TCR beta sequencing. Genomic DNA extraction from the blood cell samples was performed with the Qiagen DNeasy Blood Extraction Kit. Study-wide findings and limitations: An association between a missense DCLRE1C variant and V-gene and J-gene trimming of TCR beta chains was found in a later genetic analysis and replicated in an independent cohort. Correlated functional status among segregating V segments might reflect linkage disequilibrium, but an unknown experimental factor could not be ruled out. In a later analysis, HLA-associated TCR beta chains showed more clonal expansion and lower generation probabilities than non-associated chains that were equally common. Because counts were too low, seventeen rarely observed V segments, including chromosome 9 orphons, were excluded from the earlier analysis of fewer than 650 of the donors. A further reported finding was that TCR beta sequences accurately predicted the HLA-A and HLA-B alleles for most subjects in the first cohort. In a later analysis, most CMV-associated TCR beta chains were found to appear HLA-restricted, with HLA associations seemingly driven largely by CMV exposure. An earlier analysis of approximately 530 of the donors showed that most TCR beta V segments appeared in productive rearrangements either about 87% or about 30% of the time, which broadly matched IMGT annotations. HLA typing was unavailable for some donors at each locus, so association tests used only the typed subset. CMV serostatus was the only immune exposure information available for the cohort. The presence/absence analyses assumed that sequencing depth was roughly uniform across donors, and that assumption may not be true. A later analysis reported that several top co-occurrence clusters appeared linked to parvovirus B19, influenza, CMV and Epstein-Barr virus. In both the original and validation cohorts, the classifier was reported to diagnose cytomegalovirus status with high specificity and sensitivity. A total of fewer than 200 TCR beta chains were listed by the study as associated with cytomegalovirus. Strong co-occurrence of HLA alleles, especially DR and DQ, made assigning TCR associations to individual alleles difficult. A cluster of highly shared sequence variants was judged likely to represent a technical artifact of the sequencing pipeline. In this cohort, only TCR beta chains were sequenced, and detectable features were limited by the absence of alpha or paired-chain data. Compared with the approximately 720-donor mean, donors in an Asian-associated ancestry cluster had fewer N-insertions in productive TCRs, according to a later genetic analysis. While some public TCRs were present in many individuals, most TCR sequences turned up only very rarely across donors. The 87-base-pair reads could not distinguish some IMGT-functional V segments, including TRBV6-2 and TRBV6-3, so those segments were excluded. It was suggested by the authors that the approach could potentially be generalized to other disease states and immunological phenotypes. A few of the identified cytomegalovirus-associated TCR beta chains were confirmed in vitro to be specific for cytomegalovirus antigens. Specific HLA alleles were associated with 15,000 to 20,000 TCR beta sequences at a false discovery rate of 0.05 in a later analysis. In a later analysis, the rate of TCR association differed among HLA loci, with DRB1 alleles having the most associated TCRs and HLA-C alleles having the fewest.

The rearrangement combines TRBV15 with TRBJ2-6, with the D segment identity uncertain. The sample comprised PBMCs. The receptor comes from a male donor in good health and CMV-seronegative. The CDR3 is CATSRESGSGANVLTF. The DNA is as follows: TGTGCCACCAGCAGAGAGTCAGGCTCTGGGGCCAACGTCCTGACTTTC.